This T cell receptor (beta chain) came from a study of identical twins. The table lists this clonotype with many counts. Its antigen is currently unknown. Findings and caveats of the study: Where out-of-frame alpha sequences were twin-shared, they showed excess low generation probability. Findings depended on cross-sectional statistics rather than tracking the same donors. For zero-insertion analyses, partial confounding could come from invariant MAIT and iNKT cells.

The CDR3 spans 15 residues. V lost 2 bases to trimming and J lost 4 bases; unmatched junction nucleotides: 0. Germline assignment: CDR1 ENHRY and CDR2 SYGVKD. A universal primer site was added by template switching, and unique molecular identifiers were carried by the cDNA. TCRdb fed the 5' RACE reads into MiXCR, producing one record per CDR3 protein. Of fewer than 650,000 distinct CDR3 sequences listed, nearly 10% are singletons. The sample was also reused in another study, on yellow fever vaccine responses in identical twins.

J is TRBJ2-2 and V is TRBV10-3; 11 bases are a match to TRBD2. The sample consisted of PBMCs. The receptor was isolated from a woman younger than 35 in good health. The CDR3 DNA reads TGTGCCATCAGTGAGACTAGCGGGAGCACCGGGGAGCTGTTTTTT. Protein sequence: CAISETSGSTGELFF.